The clone carrying this T cell receptor (beta chain) was counted at least ten times. The data originate from a study of response to subunit inactivated influenza vaccine. Trimming took 6 bases from V and 7 from J; bases not matched to a gene: 8. Germline values: CDR1 DFQATT, CDR2 SNEGSKA (reference sequence). The CDR3 loop spans 14 amino acids. Each CDR3 protein is one row after TCRdb ran MiXCR on the RT-PCR reads. The table has about 180,000 distinct CDR3 sequences, around 8.8% seen once. The J gene is TRBJ1-4, the V gene TRBV20-1; the match to TRBD1 covers 10 bases. This specimen consisted of non-naive T cells sorted from PBMCs, obtained on the day of vaccination. This TCR was sampled from a man between 45 and 60 years old who received an inactivated influenza vaccine. This chain's CDR3 is CSAIAGTGVEKLFF. CDR3 DNA: TGCAGTGCCATCGCCGGGACAGGGGTTGAAAAACTGTTTTTT.